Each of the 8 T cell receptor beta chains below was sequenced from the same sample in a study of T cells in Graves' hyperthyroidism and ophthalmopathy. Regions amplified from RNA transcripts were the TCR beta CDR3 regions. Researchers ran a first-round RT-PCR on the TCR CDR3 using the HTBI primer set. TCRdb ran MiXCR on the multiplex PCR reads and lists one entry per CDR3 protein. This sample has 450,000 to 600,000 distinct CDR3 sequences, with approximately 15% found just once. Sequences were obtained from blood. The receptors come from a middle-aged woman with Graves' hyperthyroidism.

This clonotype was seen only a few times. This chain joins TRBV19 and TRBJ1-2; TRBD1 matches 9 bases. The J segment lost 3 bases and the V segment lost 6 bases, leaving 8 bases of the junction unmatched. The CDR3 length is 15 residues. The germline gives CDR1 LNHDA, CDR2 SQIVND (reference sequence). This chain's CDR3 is CASSFGTGPDYGYTF. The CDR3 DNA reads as TGTGCCAGTAGCTTCGGGACAGGGCCTGACTATGGCTACACCTTC.

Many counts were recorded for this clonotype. The CDR3 sequence is CSASPYEQFF. DNA for the CDR3: TGCAGTGCTAGCCCGTATGAGCAGTTCTTC. This chain links TRBV20-1 with TRBJ2-1; D gene ambiguous. The V and J ends lost 3 bases and 8 bases respectively, with 5 bases between them. CDR1 and CDR2 from the germline V gene are DFQATT and SNEGSKA (reference sequence). The CDR3 totals 10 residues.

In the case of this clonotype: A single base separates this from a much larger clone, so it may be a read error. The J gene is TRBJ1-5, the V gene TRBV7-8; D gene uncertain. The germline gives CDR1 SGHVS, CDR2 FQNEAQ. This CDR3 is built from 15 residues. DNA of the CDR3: TGTGCCAGCAGCTTCGGGCAGAATAGCGATCAGCCCCAGCATTTT. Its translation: CASSFGQNSDQPQHF.

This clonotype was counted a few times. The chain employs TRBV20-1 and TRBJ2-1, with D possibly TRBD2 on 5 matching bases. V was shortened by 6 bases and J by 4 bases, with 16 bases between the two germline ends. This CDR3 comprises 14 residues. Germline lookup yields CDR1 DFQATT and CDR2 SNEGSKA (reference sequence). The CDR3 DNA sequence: TGCAGTGCACTGGAAGACTACCCATACAATGAGCAGTTCTTC. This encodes CSALEDYPYNEQFF.

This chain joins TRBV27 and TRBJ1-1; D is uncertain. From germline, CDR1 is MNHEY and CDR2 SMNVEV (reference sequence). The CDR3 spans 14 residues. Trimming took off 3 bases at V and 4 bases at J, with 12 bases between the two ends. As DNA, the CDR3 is TGTGCCAGCAGTTTTACTTCGATGGTCACTGAAGCTTTCTTT. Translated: CASSFTSMVTEAFF.

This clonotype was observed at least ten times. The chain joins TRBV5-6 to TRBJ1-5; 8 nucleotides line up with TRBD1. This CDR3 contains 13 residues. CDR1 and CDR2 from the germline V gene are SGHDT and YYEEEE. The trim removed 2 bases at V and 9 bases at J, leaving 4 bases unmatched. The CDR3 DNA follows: TGTGCCAGCAGCTTCGGACAGGGAGGGCCCCAGCATTTT. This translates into CASSFGQGGPQHF.

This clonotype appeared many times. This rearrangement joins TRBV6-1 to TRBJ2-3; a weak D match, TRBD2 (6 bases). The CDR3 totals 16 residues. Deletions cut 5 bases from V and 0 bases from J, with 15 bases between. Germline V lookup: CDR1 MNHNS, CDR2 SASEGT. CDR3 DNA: TGTGCCAGCAGTCCAGGGACTCAGACTAGCACAGATACGCAGTATTTT. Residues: CASSPGTQTSTDTQYF.

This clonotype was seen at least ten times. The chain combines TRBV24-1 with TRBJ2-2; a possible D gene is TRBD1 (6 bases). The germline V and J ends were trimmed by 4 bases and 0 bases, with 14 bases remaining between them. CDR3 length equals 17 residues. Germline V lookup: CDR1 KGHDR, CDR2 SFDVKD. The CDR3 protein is CATSDLAGTPNTGELFF. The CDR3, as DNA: TGTGCCACCAGTGACCTTGCCGGGACACCGAACACCGGGGAGCTGTTTTTT.